The present T cell receptor beta chain was sequenced within a study of T cell responses to AZD1222 COVID-19 vaccine. Profiled with immunoSEQ multiplex PCR; TCRdb holds only in-frame clones, not every one. Altogether about 140,000 clones are present, over 90% being singletons, with the ten largest covering 4.5% to 5.5%. Note on this clone: Its antigen is undetermined.

Whole-study results and caveats: With dominance at 160-218 and 743-854, vaccine-associated CD4 TCRs spanned spike.

Per germline, CDR1 SGHRS and CDR2 YFSETQ. Trimming removed 2 bases from V and 8 bases from J, with 13 bases in between. The CDR3 totals 13 residues. The clonotype was recovered from an adult in good health. The chain uses TRBV5-1 and TRBJ1-2; possibly TRBD1 for D (5 bases). The sequenced sample was peripheral blood, obtained on day 0 of AZD1222 vaccination. CDR3 protein: CASSLDSSGGYTF. The CDR3 DNA reads as TGCGCCAGCAGCTTAGACAGCTCAGGCGGCTACACCTTC.